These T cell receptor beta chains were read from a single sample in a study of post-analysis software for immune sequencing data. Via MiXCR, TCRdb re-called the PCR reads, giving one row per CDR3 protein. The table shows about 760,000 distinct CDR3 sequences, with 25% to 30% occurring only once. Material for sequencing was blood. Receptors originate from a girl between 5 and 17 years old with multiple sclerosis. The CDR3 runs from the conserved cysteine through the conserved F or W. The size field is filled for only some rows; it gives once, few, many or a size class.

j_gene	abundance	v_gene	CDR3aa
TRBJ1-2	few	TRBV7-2	CASSPAGRLNYGYTF
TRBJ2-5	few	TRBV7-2	CASSFGQGWETQYF
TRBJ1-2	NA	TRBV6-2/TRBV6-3	CVSTTGRSVYGYTF
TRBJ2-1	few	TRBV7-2	CASSRGTSGYSYNEQFF
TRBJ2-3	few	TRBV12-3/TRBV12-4	CASSRMPGAFTDTQYF
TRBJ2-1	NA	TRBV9	CASSKTGDHKQFF
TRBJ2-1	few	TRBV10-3	CAISPQNRGSYNEQFF
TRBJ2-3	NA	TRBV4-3	CASSQVGTADTQYF
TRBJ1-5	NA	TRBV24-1	CATSEGLRGNQPQHF
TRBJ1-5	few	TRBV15	CATSRPYSNQPQHF
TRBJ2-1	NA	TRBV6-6	CASRFFAGGSYNEQFF
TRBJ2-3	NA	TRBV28	CASQGVDTQYF
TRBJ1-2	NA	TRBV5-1	CASSLRGGPNYGYTF
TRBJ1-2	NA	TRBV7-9	CASSFLNRGLGYTF
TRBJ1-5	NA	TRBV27	CATTRGNQPQHF
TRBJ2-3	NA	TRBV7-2	CASSSSQGWGVTDTQYF
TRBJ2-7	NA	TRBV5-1	CASSPTRTSTYEQYF
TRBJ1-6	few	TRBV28	CASSLNGSPLHF
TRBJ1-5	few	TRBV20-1	CSAHRQYSQHF
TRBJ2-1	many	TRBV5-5	CASSLGTSGGAGPYNEQFF
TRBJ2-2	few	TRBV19	CASSMTSVNTGELFF
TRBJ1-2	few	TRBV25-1	CASSEYGVHGYTF
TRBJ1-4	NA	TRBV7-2	CASQRDKEGEKLFF
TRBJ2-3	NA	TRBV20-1	CSARAYGEGGAPPADTQYF
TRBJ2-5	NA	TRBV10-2	CASRGLAGGWETQYF
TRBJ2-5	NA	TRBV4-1	CASSTPGGRAEEETQYF
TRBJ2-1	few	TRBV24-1	CATSGNLNEQFF
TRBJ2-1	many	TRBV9	CASSPTGTGYNEQFF
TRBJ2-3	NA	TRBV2	CARTTEGPGGNTDTQYF
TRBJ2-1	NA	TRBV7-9	CASSYDYNEQFF
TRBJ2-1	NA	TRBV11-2	CASSLSGSREWTREQFF
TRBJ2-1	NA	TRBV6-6	CASHSGMGTSGFF
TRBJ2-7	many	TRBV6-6	CASAGGSGSEQYF
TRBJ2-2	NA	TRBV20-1	CSASVGPGELFF
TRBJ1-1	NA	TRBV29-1	CSAMTGNTEAFF
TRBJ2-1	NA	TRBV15	CATSPQGRSYNEQFF
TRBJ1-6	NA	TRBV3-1	CASSRTGGQGSPLHF
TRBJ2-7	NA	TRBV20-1	CGARFPGGRAQYF
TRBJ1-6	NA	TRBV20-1	CSATGQGRPPLHF
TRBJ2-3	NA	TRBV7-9	CASWEAATSTDTQYF
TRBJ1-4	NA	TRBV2	CASSESSTGSGGEKLFF
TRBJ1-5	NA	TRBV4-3	CASSQDAGSNQPQHF